The text below deals with one TCR beta chain. Many counts were recorded for this clonotype. There is no known antigen for this receptor. Nothing much larger sits one base from this clone, and base qualities are not available. The data were produced on an Illumina HiSeq 1500. The public reads were reanalyzed by TCRdb: fastp trimming at Q25, MiXCR alignment, in-frame beta chains only. A single entry per CDR3 protein holds the most common genes and DNA from its merged rows. The sample table lists 85,000 to 130,000 distinct CDR3 sequences, around a quarter of them with a count of one. The ten largest clones add up to roughly two fifths of the sample. The data derive from a study of T cell repertoires in cytomegalovirus infection (dated by TCRdb to the late 2010s). As for the study more broadly: Because public TCR beta signatures pointed to carriage of CMV infection together with the matching HLA type, the HLA type of each donor mattered for the analysis. Study-wide conclusions, independent of this receptor: Carriers of CMV infection plus the relevant HLA type were discriminated by the cumulative frequency of public TCR beta family members in the study cohort and in an independent roughly 400-donor cohort. The ex vivo response was dominated by HLA-C-restricted CMV-specific TCR beta clonotypes, and the single most frequent clonotype in two of eight donors was supplied by these HLA-C-restricted clonotypes.

From V the trimming removes 2 bases and from J it removes 3 bases, while the gene matches leave 3 bases of the junction unaccounted for. As encoded in the germline V gene, CDR1 is LGHNA while CDR2 is YSLEER. Counted from cysteine to phenylalanine, this CDR3 has 14 amino acids. Just the 42-base CDR3 DNA is kept, in frame starting at base 1. The sequence came from a human donor in good health (CMV status not recorded). Some clones in this sample may be carry-over from other donors' samples. The sample comprised CD8+ T cells from PBMCs. In this chain, TRBV4-3 is recombined with TRBJ2-7; TRBD2 agrees with 8 junctional bases. The nucleotides read TGCGCCAGCAGCCAAACTGGGACTAGCTACGAGCAGTACTTC. The encoded protein is CASSQTGTSYEQYF.